A single sample gave rise to the 5 T cell receptor beta chains below, sequenced in a study of neoadjuvant anti-PD-1 for oral cavity cancer. TCRdb's copy holds only in-frame clones and misses some; the assay was immunoSEQ multiplex PCR. The table has 7,000 or so clones, about 70% seen once. Sequencing used PBMCs, obtained before nivolumab (anti-PD-1) treatment. All receptors come from a person between 40 and 79 years old with oral cavity squamous cell carcinoma.

This clone has just a few counts. The chain links TRBV6-1 to TRBJ1-2; no firm D call. Deletions cut 0 bases from V and 1 base from J, with 15 bases between. The V gene's germline CDR1 is MNHNS and CDR2 SASEGT. The CDR3 spans 17 residues. The CDR3 DNA reads TGTGCCAGCAGTGAAGCCCCGATCCGGCGGGATAACTATGGCTACACCTTC. It codes for CASSEAPIRRDNYGYTF.

This chain uses TRBV5-6 with TRBJ2-3; 9 bases map to TRBD2. The CDR3 totals 17 residues. Trimming removed 1 base from V and 5 bases from J; junction bases left unmatched: 11. The germline CDR1 and CDR2 sequences are SGHDT and YYEEEE. CDR3 in amino acids: CASSLWSGGGGIDTQYF. The DNA of the CDR3 is TGTGCCAGCAGCTTGTGGTCTGGCGGGGGGGGCATAGATACGCAGTATTTT.

This clone was seen once. The rearrangement links TRBV5-1 to TRBJ2-3; 10 nucleotides line up with TRBD1. V lost 3 bases, J lost 3 bases, and 4 bases stayed unmatched. Germline V gene lookup returns CDR1 SGHRS and CDR2 YFSETQ. This CDR3 has 15 residues. The CDR3: CASSSGQGGTDTQYF. CDR3 bases: TGCGCCAGCAGCTCAGGACAGGGGGGGACAGATACGCAGTATTTT. Full variable domain (remainder filled in from reference TRBV5-1 and TRBJ2-3): KAGVTQTPRYLIKTRGQQVTLSCSPISGHRSVSWYQQTPGQGLQFLFEYFSETQRNKGNFPGRFSGRQFSNSRSEMNVSTLELGDSALYLCASSSGQGGTDTQYFGPGTRLTVL.

This chain uses TRBV11-3 with TRBJ2-2; D not resolved. Germline V CDR1 and CDR2: SGHNT, YENEEA. CDR3 length: 12 amino acids. Trimming cost V 4 bases and J 3 bases, with 3 bases left between them. CDR3 residues: CASSSYTGELFF. CDR3 nucleotide sequence: TGTGCCAGCAGCTCCTACACCGGGGAGCTGTTTTTT.

The chain employs TRBV13 and TRBJ2-1; 7 bases are a match to TRBD2. V was pared by 4 bases and J by 6 bases, with 6 bases of the junction left unmatched. CDR1 and CDR2 (germline): PRHDT, FYEKMQ (reference sequence). The CDR3 sequence is 14 residues long. Written as DNA, the CDR3 is TGTGCCAGCAGCTGGCCCCCGGGGGGCAATGAGCAGTTCTTC. It specifies CASSWPPGGNEQFF. Full variable domain (remainder filled in from reference TRBV13 and TRBJ2-1): AAGVIQSPRHLIKEKRETATLKCYPIPRHDTVYWYQQGPGQDPQFLISFYEKMQSDKGSIPDRFSAQQFSDYHSELNMSSLELGDSALYFCASSWPPGGNEQFFGPGTRLTVL.